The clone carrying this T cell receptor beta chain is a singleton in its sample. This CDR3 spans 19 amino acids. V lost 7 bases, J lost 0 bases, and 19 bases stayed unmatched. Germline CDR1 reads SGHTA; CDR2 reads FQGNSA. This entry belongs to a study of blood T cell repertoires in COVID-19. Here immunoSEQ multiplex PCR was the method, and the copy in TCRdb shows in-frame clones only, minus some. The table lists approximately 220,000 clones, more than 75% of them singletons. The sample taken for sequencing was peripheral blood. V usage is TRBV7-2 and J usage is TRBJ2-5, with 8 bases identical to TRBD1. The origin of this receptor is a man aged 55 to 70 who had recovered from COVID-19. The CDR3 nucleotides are TGTGCCAGCACCCTACGTGCAGGGGGCTTACTACCCCACCAAGAGACCCAGTACTTC. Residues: CASTLRAGGLLPHQETQYF.